The next 7 T cell receptor beta chains were all read from a single sample in a study of spatial heterogeneity in lung cancer (dated 2019 in TCRdb). This sample's time point label indicates: sample taken at primary tumor resection. The method was 5' RACE. Sequencer: NextSeq 500. The raw public reads went through TCRdb reprocessing: fastp at Q25, MiXCR clone calling, in-frame beta chains kept. CDR3 protein sequences are deduplicated, and each keeps its most common genes and DNA. The sample table holds about 15,000 distinct CDR3 sequences, of which 3.6% were seen once. The ten largest account for approximately 9.9% of the sample. The sequences come from normal lung tissue next to the tumor, collected at surgery. The receptors were gathered from a male donor with early-stage non-small cell lung cancer.

This clonotype appeared many times. Within a library made for alpha chains, this beta chain is off target, and its count is uninformative. J is TRBJ2-1 and V is TRBV14; TRBD2 might be the D (6 bases). The CDR3 is 13 amino acids. V lost 5 bases and J 7 bases, leaving 12 bases between the germline ends. In germline, CDR1 is SGHDN, CDR2 FVKESK. Here the CDR3 reads CASSGRSWNEQFF. In DNA form, the CDR3 reads TGTGCCAGCAGCGGGAGGTCCTGGAATGAGCAGTTCTTC.

There are many counts of this clonotype. The library was designed around alpha chains, so this beta chain is a stray read whose abundance carries little weight. V gene TRBV12-3 or TRBV12-4 combines with J gene TRBJ2-5; the D is unclear. The germline V and J ends were trimmed by 6 bases and 2 bases, with 4 bases remaining between them. The CDR3 covers 11 residues. The CDR3, as DNA: TGTGCCAGCAGCTTTCAAGAGACCCAGTACTTC. Protein product: CASSFQETQYF.

This clonotype showed up many times. This beta chain is a stray read from a library made for alpha chains; its abundance is not meaningful. The chain uses TRBV20-1 and TRBJ1-1; tentative D call: TRBD1 (5 bases). This CDR3 is 13 amino acids long. Germline V CDR1 and CDR2: DFQATT, SNEGSKA (reference sequence). V lost 5 bases and J 0 bases, leaving 10 bases between the germline ends. This CDR3 is CSAVRVMNTEAFF. CDR3 coding DNA: TGCAGTGCTGTCAGGGTAATGAACACTGAAGCTTTCTTT.

This clonotype was seen many times. Compared with germline, one end of the junction differs, possibly owing to a read error. This beta chain was picked up by a library intended for alpha chains and is off target, so its count carries little meaning. The chain joins TRBV20-1 to TRBJ1-1, with D perhaps matching TRBD1 (5 bases). This CDR3 spans 11 amino acids. Per the germline V gene, CDR1 is DFQATT and CDR2 is SNEGSKA (reference sequence). CDR3 sequence reads: CSVRWGPEAFF. For the CDR3, the DNA is TGCAGTGTTAGATGGGGCCCGGAAGCTTTCTTT.

This clonotype was seen repeatedly, ten times or more. Since the library was made to target alpha chains, this beta chain is a stray read and its abundance is not meaningful. The chain has TRBV20-1 and TRBJ1-5; D remains unclear. The CDR3 runs 12 residues. V gave up 5 bases and J gave up 0 bases, with 5 bases separating them. The V gene's germline CDR1 is DFQATT and CDR2 SNEGSKA (reference sequence). DNA for the CDR3: TGCAGTGCTGGCGTTAGCAATCAGCCCCAGCATTTT. It translates to CSAGVSNQPQHF.

Many counts were recorded for this clonotype. Because this beta chain is a stray read in a library intended to capture alpha chains, its abundance should not be given much weight. The chain has TRBV7-9 and TRBJ1-1, with 12 bases identical to TRBD1. CDR1 is SEHNR, CDR2 FQNEAQ, per germline (reference sequence). Trimming cost V 5 bases and J 6 bases; bases outside gene matches: 4. CDR3 length: 14 residues. CDR3 sequence: CASSNRDRGPEAFF. DNA of the CDR3: TGTGCCAGCAGCAACCGGGACAGGGGGCCTGAAGCTTTCTTT.

This clonotype was observed many times. A library prepared for alpha chains yielded this beta chain as an off-target read; its size is of little meaning. V is TRBV12-3 or TRBV12-4 and J is TRBJ1-1, with D possibly TRBD1 on 5 matching bases. The CDR3 consists of 15 residues. Trimming cost V 5 bases and J 4 bases, with 17 bases left between them. The DNA for the CDR3 is TGTGCCAGCAGTAGCACCAGGGATTTGGTCACTGAAGCTTTCTTT. Amino acids: CASSSTRDLVTEAFF.